This T cell receptor beta chain was found in a study of molecular identifiers for immune sequencing clone quantification. As CD8+CD4-CCR7+CD45RA+ cells, naive CD8 T cells were sorted. MiXCR, run by TCRdb on the PCR reads, gives a single entry per CDR3 protein. Of about 300,000 distinct CDR3 sequences in the sample, over 20% were seen once. Per germline, CDR1 LGHNA and CDR2 YSLEER. This CDR3 has 17 amino acids. Germline trimming cut 0 bases from V and 2 bases from J; bases unmatched to any gene: 8. This clonotype showed up many times. The source is a human donor in good health. Some libraries in this study had Jurkat cell RNA spiked in. The chain couples TRBV4-3 to TRBJ2-3, with 7 bases matching TRBD2. Sequencing input: naive CD8+ T cells from blood, with Jurkat cell RNA spiked in. Documented subset: FACS-sorted CD8+CD4-CCR7+CD45RA+ naive T cells. In DNA, the CDR3 is TGCGCCAGCAGCCAAGACACCGGGACTACGCTCACAGATACGCAGTATTTT. This encodes CASSQDTGTTLTDTQYF.